The clone carrying this T cell receptor (beta chain) was seen more than once but under ten times. Its antigen is as yet unknown. V lost 5 bases and J lost 4, with 18 bases in between. CDR1 and CDR2 from the germline V gene are MDHEN and SYDVKM. The CDR3 has 16 amino acids. These data originate in a study of cytomegalovirus exposure and HLA in healthy donors. Study-wide findings and caveats: Specificity of a few CMV-associated chains for CMV antigens was verified in vitro. A reported reduction in N-insertions relative to the approximately 640-donor mean was seen in an Asian-associated ancestry cluster in a later analysis.

Healthy bone marrow donors made up the cohort. The PCR used 60 Vbeta and 13 Jbeta primers. Assay: immunoSEQ multiplex PCR; the TCRdb copy retains only in-frame clones and omits some. The repertoire has approximately 190,000 clones, 81% of them found once; the top ten carry roughly 3.2%. Sequenced: PBMCs. V and J are TRBV28 and TRBJ2-1, with D perhaps matching TRBD2 (5 bases). The clonotype originates from a man in his forties or fifties in good health and CMV-seropositive. The CDR3: CASSLRGSAGYNEQFF. The CDR3 DNA follows: TGTGCCAGCAGTCTCCGGGGTAGCGCCGGGTACAATGAGCAGTTCTTC.